Given below is one TCR beta chain in context. Its matching antigen is unknown. This sample stems from a study of CXCR3-negative and CXCR3-positive naive CD8 T cells. 5' RACE that incorporated UMI labels was used to prepare the TRB cDNA libraries. TCRdb re-called the 5' RACE reads; one entry per CDR3 protein, DNA not given. This table holds some 120,000 distinct CDR3 sequences. The germline CDR1 and CDR2 sequences are SGHNT and YYREEE (reference sequence). The CDR3 contains 14 residues. Study-wide points: CXCR3-positive naive cells carried more hydrophobic TRB CDR3s than CXCR3-negative ones.

This chain uses TRBV5-4 with TRBJ2-3. The sample taken for sequencing was naive CXCR3+ CD8+ T cells from blood. The sample's subset: CD45RO-CCR7+CD27+CD95- naive CD8+ T cells expressing CXCR3 (TNR3+). This sequence originates from a human donor in good health. Some clones in this sample may be carry-over from other donors' samples. CDR3 in amino acids: CASSKSGGADTQYF.